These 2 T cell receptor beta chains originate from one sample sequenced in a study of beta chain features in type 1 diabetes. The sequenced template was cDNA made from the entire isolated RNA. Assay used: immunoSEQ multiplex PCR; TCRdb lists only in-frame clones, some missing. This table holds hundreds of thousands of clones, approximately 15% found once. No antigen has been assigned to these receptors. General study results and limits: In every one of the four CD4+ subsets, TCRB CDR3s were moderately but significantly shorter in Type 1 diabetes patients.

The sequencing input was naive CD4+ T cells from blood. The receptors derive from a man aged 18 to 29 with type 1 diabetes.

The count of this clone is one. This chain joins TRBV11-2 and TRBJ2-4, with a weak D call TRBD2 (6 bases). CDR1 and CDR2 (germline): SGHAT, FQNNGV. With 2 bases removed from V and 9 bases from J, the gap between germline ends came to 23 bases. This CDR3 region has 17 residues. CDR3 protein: CASSLMGQEGAVGIQYF. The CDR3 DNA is TGTGCCAGCAGCTTAATGGGGCAGGAGGGAGCGGTGGGCATTCAGTACTTC. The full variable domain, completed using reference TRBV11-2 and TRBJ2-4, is EAGVAQSPRYKIIEKRQSVAFWCNPISGHATLYWYQQILGQGPKLLIQFQNNGVVDDSQLPKDRFSAERLKGVDSTLKIQPAKLEDSAVYLCASSLMGQEGAVGIQYFGAGTRLSVL.

The CDR3 region is CASSPTGQGGKLFF. For the CDR3, the DNA is TGTGCCAGCAGCCCCACTGGACAGGGGGGAAAACTGTTTTTT. J is TRBJ1-4 and V is TRBV5-4, with 10 bases aligning to TRBD1. J gave up 10 bases and V 4 bases, and 7 bases lay outside the gene matches. CDR1 and CDR2 from the germline V gene are SGHNT and YYREEE (reference sequence). This CDR3 contains 14 residues.